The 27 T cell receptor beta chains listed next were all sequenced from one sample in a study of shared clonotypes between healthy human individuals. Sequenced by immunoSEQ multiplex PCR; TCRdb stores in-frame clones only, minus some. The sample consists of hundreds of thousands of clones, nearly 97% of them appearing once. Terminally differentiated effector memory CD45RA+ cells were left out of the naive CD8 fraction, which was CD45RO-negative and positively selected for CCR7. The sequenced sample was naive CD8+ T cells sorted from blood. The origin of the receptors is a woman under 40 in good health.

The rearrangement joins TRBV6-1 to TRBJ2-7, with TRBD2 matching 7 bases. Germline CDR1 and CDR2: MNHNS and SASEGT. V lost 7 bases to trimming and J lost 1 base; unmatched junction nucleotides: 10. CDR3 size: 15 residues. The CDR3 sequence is CASTLSRAGSYEQYF. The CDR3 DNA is TGTGCCAGCACCCTTTCTCGAGCGGGATCCTACGAGCAGTACTTC.

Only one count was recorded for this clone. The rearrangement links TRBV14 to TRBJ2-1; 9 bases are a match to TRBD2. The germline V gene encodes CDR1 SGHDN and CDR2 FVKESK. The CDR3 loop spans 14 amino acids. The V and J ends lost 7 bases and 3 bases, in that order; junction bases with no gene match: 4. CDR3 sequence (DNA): TGTGCCAGCACGCTAGCGGGAATCTACAATGAGCAGTTCTTC. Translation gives CASTLAGIYNEQFF.

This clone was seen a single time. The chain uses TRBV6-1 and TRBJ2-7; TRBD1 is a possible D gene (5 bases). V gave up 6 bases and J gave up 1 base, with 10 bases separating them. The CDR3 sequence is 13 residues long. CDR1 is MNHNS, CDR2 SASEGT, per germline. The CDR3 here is CASSQTESYEQYF. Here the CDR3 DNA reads TGTGCCAGCAGCCAGACAGAGTCCTACGAGCAGTACTTC.

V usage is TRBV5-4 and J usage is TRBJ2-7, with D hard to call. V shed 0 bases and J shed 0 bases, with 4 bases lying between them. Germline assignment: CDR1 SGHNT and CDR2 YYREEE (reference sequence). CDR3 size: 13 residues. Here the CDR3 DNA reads TGTGCCAGCAGCTTGGATGACTCCTACGAGCAGTACTTC. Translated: CASSLDDSYEQYF.

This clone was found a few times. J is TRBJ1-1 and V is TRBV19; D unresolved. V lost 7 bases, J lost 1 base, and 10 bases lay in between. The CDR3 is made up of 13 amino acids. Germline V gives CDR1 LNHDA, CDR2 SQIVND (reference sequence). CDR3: CASNSYKNTEAFF. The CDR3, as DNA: TGTGCCAGTAACAGCTACAAGAACACTGAAGCTTTCTTT.

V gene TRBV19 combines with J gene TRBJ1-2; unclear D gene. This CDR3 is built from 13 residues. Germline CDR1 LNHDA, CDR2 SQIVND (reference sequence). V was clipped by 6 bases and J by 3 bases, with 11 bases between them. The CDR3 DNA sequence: TGTGCCAGTAGCGACACCTTACACTATGGCTACACCTTC. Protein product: CASSDTLHYGYTF.

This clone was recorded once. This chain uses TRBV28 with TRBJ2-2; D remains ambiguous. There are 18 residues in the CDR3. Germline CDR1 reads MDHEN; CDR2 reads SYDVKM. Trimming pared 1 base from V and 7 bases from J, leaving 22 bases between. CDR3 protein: CASSLFLEERHPGGELFF. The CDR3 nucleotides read TGTGCCAGCAGTTTATTCCTTGAAGAACGTCACCCGGGCGGGGAGCTGTTTTTT.

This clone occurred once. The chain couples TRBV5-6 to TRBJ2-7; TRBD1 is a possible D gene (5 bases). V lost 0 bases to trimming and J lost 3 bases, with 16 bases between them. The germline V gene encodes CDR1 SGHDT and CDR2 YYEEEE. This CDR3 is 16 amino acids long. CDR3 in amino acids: CASSLGTTARIYEQYF. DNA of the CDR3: TGTGCCAGCAGCTTGGGTACGACAGCAAGGATCTACGAGCAGTACTTC.

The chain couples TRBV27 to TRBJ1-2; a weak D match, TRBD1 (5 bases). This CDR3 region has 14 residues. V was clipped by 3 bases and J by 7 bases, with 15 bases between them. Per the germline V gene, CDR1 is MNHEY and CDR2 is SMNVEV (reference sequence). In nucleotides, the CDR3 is TGTGCCAGCAGTTTCACAGGAGGGGCGGGTGGCTACACCTTC. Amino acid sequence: CASSFTGGAGGYTF.

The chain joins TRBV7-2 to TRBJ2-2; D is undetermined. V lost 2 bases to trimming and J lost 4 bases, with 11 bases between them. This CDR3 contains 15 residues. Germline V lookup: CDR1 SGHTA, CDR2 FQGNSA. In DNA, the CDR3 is TGTGCCAGCAGCTTATACGGAGCGTCCACCGGGGAGCTGTTTTTT. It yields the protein CASSLYGASTGELFF.

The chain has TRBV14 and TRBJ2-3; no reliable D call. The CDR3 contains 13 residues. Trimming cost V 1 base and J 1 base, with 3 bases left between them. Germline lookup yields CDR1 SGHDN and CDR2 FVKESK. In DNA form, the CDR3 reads TGTGCCAGCAGCCAAGTCCGCACAGATACGCAGTATTTT. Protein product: CASSQVRTDTQYF.

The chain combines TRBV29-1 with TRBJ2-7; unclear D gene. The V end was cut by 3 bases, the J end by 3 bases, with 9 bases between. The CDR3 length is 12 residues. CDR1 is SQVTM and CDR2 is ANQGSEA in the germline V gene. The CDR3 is CSVDGGSYEQYF. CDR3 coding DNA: TGCAGCGTTGACGGTGGTAGCTACGAGCAGTACTTC.

The CDR3 region has the DNA TGTGCCAGCAGTGGCACCCTGAACACTGAAGCTTTCTTT. Amino acid sequence: CASSGTLNTEAFF. The chain couples TRBV6-6 to TRBJ1-1; D gene uncertain. V was clipped by 5 bases and J by 0 bases, with 7 bases between them. From germline, CDR1 is MNHNY and CDR2 SVGAGI (reference sequence). CDR3 length equals 13 residues.

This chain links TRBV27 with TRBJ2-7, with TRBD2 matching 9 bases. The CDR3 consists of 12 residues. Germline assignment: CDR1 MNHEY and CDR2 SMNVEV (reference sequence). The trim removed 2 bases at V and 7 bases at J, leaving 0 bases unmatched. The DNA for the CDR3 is TGTGCCAGCAGTTTACTAGCGGGGGAGCAGTACTTC. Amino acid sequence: CASSLLAGEQYF.

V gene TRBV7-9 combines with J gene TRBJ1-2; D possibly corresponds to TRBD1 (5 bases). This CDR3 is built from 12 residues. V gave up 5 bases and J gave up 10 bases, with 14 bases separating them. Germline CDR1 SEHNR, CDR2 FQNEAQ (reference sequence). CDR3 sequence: CASSLGPSDYTF. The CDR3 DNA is TGTGCCAGCAGCCTGGGGCCTTCTGACTACACCTTC.

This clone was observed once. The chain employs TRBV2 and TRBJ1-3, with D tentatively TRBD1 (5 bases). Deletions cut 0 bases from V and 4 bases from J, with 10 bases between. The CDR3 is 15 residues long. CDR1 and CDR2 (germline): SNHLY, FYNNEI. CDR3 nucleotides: TGTGCCAGCAGTGAAGCTTTGGGGGTAGGAAACACCATATATTTT. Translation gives CASSEALGVGNTIYF.

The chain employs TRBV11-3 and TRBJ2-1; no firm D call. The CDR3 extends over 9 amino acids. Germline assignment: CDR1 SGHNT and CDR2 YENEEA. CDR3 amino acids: CYRYDEQFF. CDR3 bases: TGTTATCGGTACGATGAGCAGTTCTTC.

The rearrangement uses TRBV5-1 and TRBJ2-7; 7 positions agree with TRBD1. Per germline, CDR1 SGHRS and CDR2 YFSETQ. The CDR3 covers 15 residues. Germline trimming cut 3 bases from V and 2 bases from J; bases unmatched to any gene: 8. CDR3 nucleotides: TGCGCCAGCAGCTACTCCGGGACAGCCCCCTACGAGCAGTACTTC. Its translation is CASSYSGTAPYEQYF. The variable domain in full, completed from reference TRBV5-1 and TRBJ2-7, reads KAGVTQTPRYLIKTRGQQVTLSCSPISGHRSVSWYQQTPGQGLQFLFEYFSETQRNKGNFPGRFSGRQFSNSRSEMNVSTLELGDSALYLCASSYSGTAPYEQYFGPGTRLTVT.

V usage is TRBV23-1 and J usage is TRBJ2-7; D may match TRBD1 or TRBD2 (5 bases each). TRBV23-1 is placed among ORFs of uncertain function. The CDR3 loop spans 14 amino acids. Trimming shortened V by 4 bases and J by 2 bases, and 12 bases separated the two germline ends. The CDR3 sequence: CASSLQGDAYEQYF. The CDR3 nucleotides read TGCGCCAGCAGTCTACAAGGGGACGCCTACGAGCAGTACTTC.

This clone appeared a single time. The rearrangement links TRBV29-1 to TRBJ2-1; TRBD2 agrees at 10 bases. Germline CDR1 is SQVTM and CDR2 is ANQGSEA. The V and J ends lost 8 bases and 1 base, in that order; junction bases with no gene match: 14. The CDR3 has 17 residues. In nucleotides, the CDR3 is TGCAGCTCCCTGGGGGCTAGCGGGAGTGTGTCCTACAATGAGCAGTTCTTC. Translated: CSSLGASGSVSYNEQFF.

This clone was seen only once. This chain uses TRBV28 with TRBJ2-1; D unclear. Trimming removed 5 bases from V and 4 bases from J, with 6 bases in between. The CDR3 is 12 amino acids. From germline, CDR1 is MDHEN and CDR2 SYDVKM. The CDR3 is CASSKRYNEQFF. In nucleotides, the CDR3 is TGTGCCAGCAGTAAACGATACAATGAGCAGTTCTTC.

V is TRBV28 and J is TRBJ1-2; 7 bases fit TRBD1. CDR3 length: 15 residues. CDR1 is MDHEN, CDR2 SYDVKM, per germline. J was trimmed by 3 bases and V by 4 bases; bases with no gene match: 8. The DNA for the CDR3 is TGTGCCAGCAGTTCCCTGATAGGGGGCGACTATGGCTACACCTTC. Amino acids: CASSSLIGGDYGYTF.

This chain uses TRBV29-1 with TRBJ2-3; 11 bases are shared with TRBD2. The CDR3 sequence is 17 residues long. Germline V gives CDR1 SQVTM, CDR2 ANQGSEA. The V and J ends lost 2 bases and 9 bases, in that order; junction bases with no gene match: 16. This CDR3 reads CSVERETSGTKQGTQYF. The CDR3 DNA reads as TGCAGCGTTGAAAGAGAGACTAGCGGGACCAAGCAGGGGACGCAGTATTTT.

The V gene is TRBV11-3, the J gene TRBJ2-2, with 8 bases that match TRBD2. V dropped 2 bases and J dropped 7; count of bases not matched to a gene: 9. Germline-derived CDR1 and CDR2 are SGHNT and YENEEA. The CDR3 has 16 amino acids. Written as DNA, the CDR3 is TGTGCCAGCAGCTTAACATCGCTAGCGGGTGTCGGGGAGCTGTTTTTT. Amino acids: CASSLTSLAGVGELFF.

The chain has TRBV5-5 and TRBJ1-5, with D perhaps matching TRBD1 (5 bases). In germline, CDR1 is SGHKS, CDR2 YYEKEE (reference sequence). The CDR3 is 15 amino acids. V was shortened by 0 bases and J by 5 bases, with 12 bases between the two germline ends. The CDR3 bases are TGTGCCAGCAGCTTGGACCCAGGGAAACATCAGCCCCAGCATTTT. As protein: CASSLDPGKHQPQHF. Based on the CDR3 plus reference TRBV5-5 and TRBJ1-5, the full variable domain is DAGVTQSPTHLIKTRGQQVTLRCSPISGHKSVSWYQQVLGQGPQFIFQYYEKEERGRGNFPDRFSARQFPNYSSELNVNALLLGDSALYLCASSLDPGKHQPQHFGDGTRLSIL.

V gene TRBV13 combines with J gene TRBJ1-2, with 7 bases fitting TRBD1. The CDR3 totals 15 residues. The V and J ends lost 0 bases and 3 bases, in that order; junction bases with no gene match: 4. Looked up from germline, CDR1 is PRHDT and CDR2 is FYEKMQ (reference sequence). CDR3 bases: TGTGCCAGCAGCTTAGGGGGGACAGCGTACTATGGCTACACCTTC. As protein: CASSLGGTAYYGYTF.

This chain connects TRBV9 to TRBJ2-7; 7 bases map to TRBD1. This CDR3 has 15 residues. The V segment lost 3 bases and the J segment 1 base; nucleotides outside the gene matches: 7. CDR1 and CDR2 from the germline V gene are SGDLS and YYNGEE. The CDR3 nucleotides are TGTGCCAGCAGCGGCCGGGACAGCGAATCCTACGAGCAGTACTTC. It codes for CASSGRDSESYEQYF.